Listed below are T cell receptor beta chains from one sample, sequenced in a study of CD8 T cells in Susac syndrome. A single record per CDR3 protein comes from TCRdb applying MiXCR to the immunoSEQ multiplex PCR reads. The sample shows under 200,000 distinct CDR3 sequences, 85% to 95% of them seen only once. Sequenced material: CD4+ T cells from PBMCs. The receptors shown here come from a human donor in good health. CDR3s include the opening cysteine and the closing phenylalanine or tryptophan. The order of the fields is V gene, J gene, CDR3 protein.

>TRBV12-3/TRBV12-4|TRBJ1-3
CASRTLGQAERNTIYF
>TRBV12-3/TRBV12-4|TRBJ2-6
CASSLGTSSGANVLTF
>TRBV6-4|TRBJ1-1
CASSDSSRGTEAFF
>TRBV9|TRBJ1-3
CASSVGTAGNSGNTIYF
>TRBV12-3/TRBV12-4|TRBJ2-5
CASSLSIILWTQYF
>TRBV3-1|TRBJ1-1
CASSYESENTEAFF
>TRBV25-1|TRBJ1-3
CASSLPGGISGNTIYF
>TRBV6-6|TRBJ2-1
CASSSSAGENEQFF
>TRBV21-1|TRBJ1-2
CASSNVYSSGYTF
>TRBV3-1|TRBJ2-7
CASSQADRAYEQYF
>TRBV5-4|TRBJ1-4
CASSKWEEKLFF
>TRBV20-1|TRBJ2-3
CSASTDTQYF